This TCR beta chain was retrieved from a study of T cells after yellow fever vaccination. Study-level information: Preparation of fractions with low cell numbers was performed using SMART-Seq v4 Ultra Low Input. Points from the study as a whole: Within FACS-sorted repertoires, abundant clonotypes contaminating from the bulk population could be present. Overall, a small share of clonotypes was seen in both CD4 and CD8 compartments.

For TCR, cDNA came from 5'RACE template switching, which added a universal primer site and UMIs. TCRdb re-derived calls from the 5' RACE reads in MiXCR, one entry per CDR3 protein. The table lists about 320,000 distinct CDR3 sequences, approximately 13% of them singletons. Germline CDR1 is MDHEN and CDR2 is SYDVKM. The CDR3 extends over 14 amino acids. V lost 3 bases and J lost 5, with 8 bases in between. In the case of this clonotype: Antigen specificity is unknown.

The sample in question was CD4+ T cells sorted from PBMCs, obtained 15 days after the yellow fever booster vaccination. The source of this sequence is a man aged 18 to 29 who received the YFV17D yellow fever vaccine. The J gene is TRBJ1-6, the V gene TRBV28; D remains unclear. CDR3 in DNA: TGTGCCAGCAGTTTGGAGTTCGATAATTCACCCCTCCACTTT. Protein: CASSLEFDNSPLHF.